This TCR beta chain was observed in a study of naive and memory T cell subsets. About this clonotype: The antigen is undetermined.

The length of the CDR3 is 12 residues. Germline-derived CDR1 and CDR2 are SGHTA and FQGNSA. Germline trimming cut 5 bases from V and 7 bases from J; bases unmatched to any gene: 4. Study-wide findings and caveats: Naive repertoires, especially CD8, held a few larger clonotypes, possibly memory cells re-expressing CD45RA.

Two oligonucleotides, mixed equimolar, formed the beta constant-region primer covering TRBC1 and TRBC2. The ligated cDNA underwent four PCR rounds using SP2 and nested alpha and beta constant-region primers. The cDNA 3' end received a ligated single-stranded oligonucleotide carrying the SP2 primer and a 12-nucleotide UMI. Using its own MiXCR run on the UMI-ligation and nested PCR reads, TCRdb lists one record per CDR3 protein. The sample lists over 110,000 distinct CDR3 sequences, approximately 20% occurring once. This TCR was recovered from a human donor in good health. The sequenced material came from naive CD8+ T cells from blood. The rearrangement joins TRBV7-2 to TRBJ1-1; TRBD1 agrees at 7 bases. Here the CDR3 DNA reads TGTGCCAGCAGCCAGGACAGGCGTGAAGCTTTCTTT. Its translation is CASSQDRREAFF.